The table lists the clone carrying this T cell receptor beta chain with a few counts. Its antigen is undetermined. The data stem from a study of identical twins. Regarding the study as a whole: Memory repertoires lacked the insertion deficit that abundant cord blood beta clonotypes showed.

Healthy Caucasian donors formed the entire cohort. With V trimmed by 6 bases and J by 6 bases, 11 bases remained unmatched. This CDR3 comprises 15 residues. Template switching created a universal primer site, and the cDNA included unique molecular identifiers. In TCRdb, the 5' RACE reads were re-called with MiXCR into one record per CDR3 protein. The sample lists 1.5 million to 2 million distinct CDR3 sequences; about 32% were seen once. Input material: cord blood. V and J are TRBV12-3 or TRBV12-4 and TRBJ1-2; 9 bases are shared with TRBD1. The receptor comes from a newborn girl in good health. The CDR3 bases are TGTGCCAGCAGCTCCCGGACAGGGGCCCCCCATGGCTACACCTTC. Its protein product is CASSSRTGAPHGYTF.